The 5 T cell receptor beta chains presented below share a single source sample, sequenced in a study of chemoradiotherapy in HPV16-positive cancers. The assay was immunoSEQ multiplex PCR, and TCRdb's table has in-frame clones only and misses some. The table records about 14,000 clones, roughly 79% of them present only once. This material was obtained from a patient who underwent chemoradiotherapy. These receptors came from a human donor with HPV-associated anogenital cancer.

J is TRBJ2-7 and V is TRBV9; D might be TRBD1 (6 bases). Per germline, CDR1 SGDLS and CDR2 YYNGEE. CDR3 length: 16 amino acids. Trimming removed 3 bases from V and 2 bases from J, with 18 bases in between. The CDR3: CASSAGSVDRTYEQYF. In nucleotides, the CDR3 is TGTGCCAGCAGCGCCGGCTCCGTGGACAGAACCTACGAGCAGTACTTC.

This clone was seen a few times. The chain employs TRBV6-5 and TRBJ1-5, with D tentatively TRBD1 (6 bases). CDR3 length equals 15 residues. CDR1 is MNHEY, CDR2 SVGAGI, per germline. Trimming removed 6 bases from V and 2 bases from J, with 14 bases in between. The CDR3 DNA sequence: TGTGCCAGCAGCCTCTTAGGGGGGGGCAATCAGCCCCAGCATTTT. Translation gives CASSLLGGGNQPQHF.

V and J are TRBV10-3 and TRBJ2-2, with D possibly called TRBD1 or TRBD2 (6 bases each). The CDR3 contains 15 residues. The germline CDR1 and CDR2 sequences are ENHRY and SYGVKD. This chain's CDR3 is CAYSAGTPNTGELFF. CDR3 sequence (DNA): TGTGCTTATTCCGCGGGGACACCGAACACCGGGGAGCTGTTTTTT.

The chain employs TRBV5-4 and TRBJ2-7; 9 bases line up with TRBD2. The CDR3 is 14 residues long. CDR1 is SGHNT and CDR2 is YYREEE in the germline V gene (reference sequence). Trimming took 7 bases from V and 4 from J; bases not matched to a gene: 9. The CDR3 DNA follows: TGTGCCAGCTCCCAAGGGACTAGCCTTTACGAGCAGTACTTC. It codes for CASSQGTSLYEQYF.

This chain joins TRBV11-3 and TRBJ2-1; no clear D gene. Germline CDR1 and CDR2: SGHNT and YENEEA. With 1 base removed from V and 7 bases from J, the gap between germline ends came to 11 bases. This CDR3 is built from 14 residues. The CDR3 sequence: CASSLASRMNEQFF. Written as DNA, the CDR3 is TGTGCCAGCAGCTTAGCGTCTAGAATGAATGAGCAGTTCTTC.